One T cell receptor (beta chain) is described in this entry. Roughly three months, about 14 weeks, into antiretroviral therapy, follow-up blood was collected. No cell fractionation was done, so the repertoire covers all unsorted peripheral blood T cells. Reverse transcription used around 500 ng RNA and constant-region primers for alpha and beta. Each of the alpha and beta chains got its own library through chain-specific third strand synthesis with indices. TCRdb reanalysed the 5' RACE reads using MiXCR and keeps one entry per CDR3 protein. The repertoire includes about 5,100 distinct CDR3 sequences, around 9% of them detected once, and 24% sits in the top ten. V shed 8 bases and J shed 3 bases, with 13 bases lying between them. CDR1 and CDR2 from the germline V gene are SGHVS and FNYEAQ. This CDR3 region has 13 residues. These data belong to a study of HIV-infected patients and healthy controls.

This material consisted of blood, taken during antiretroviral therapy. The receptor was derived from an adult with HIV infection. The chain combines TRBV7-6 with TRBJ1-1; D unresolved. In DNA, the CDR3 is TGTGCCAGCCCCGGCCAAGGGCACACTGAAGCTTTCTTT. Translating gives CASPGQGHTEAFF.